Below are 4 T cell receptor beta chains sequenced from a single sample in a study of blood T cell repertoires in COVID-19. TCRdb keeps only in-frame clones here, not all; method: immunoSEQ multiplex PCR. The repertoire consists of about 90,000 clones, with around 92% occurring once and the leading ten covering roughly 6.4%. Specimen: peripheral blood. The receptors originated from a woman aged 55-75 years with active COVID-19.

V gene TRBV24-1 combines with J gene TRBJ2-5; maybe TRBD1 (6 bases). Trimming shortened V by 6 bases and J by 4 bases, and 23 bases separated the two germline ends. This CDR3 is 17 amino acids long. Germline values: CDR1 KGHDR, CDR2 SFDVKD. As DNA, the CDR3 is TGTGCCACCAGTCAAATATGGACAAAGGGGGACGGAGAGACCCAGTACTTC. Amino acids: CATSQIWTKGDGETQYF.

The gene calls are TRBV28 and TRBJ1-2, with 9 positions matching TRBD1. From germline, CDR1 is MDHEN and CDR2 SYDVKM. V trimming: 3 bases; J trimming: 8 bases; junction bases outside the gene matches: 10. This CDR3 comprises 15 residues. CDR3 in amino acids: CASSFGTGSVGGYTF. DNA of the CDR3: TGTGCCAGCAGTTTTGGGACAGGGAGTGTGGGCGGCTACACCTTC.

The V and J genes are TRBV2 and TRBJ2-7; no reliable D call. The V and J ends lost 4 bases and 2 bases respectively, with 6 bases between them. Germline V gene data show CDR1 as SNHLY and CDR2 as FYNNEI. The CDR3 consists of 12 residues. The CDR3 region is CASSVVTYEQYF. The CDR3 DNA sequence: TGTGCCAGCAGTGTTGTAACCTACGAGCAGTACTTC.

The gene calls are TRBV6-5 and TRBJ1-4; 8 bases fit TRBD1. The CDR3 is made up of 14 amino acids. The V gene end was trimmed by 6 bases and the J gene end by 4 bases; junction bases not matched to a gene: 4. From germline, CDR1 is MNHEY and CDR2 SVGAGI. CDR3 nucleotides: TGTGCCAGCAGCCGACAGGGGATTAATGAAAAACTGTTTTTT. Translation: CASSRQGINEKLFF.